What follows are 5 T cell receptor beta chains derived from one specimen sequenced in a study of post-analysis software for immune sequencing data. cDNA libraries of TCR beta carried unique molecular identifiers. TCRdb redid the calling of the PCR reads with MiXCR, one entry per CDR3 protein. The table has 650,000 to 850,000 distinct CDR3 sequences, around 53% seen once. No antigen has been identified for these receptors. Overall study findings and caveats: Elevated frequency relative to controls characterized a handful of TRBV segments in patients, TRBV5-6, TRBV5-1 and TRBV20-1 among them.

The sequenced sample was blood. The receptors derive from a girl aged 10 to 17 with multiple sclerosis.

This clonotype was observed a handful of times. The rearrangement uses TRBV3-1 and TRBJ2-7; 7 nucleotides match TRBD2. The CDR3 sequence is 14 residues long. The germline CDR1 and CDR2 sequences are LGHDT and YNNKEL (reference sequence). Losses at the gene ends were 5 bases for V and 5 bases for J; bases not matched to a gene: 9. CDR3 loop: CASSSRGGLNEQYF. The CDR3 bases are TGTGCCAGCAGCTCCCGCGGGGGTTTGAACGAGCAGTACTTC.

The table lists this clonotype with a count of one. This sequence joins TRBV10-3 and TRBJ2-3; 9 positions agree with TRBD1. The V gene's germline CDR1 is ENHRY and CDR2 SYGVKD. The CDR3 extends over 14 amino acids. V lost 4 bases and J lost 9; bases outside the gene matches: 8. CDR3 coding DNA: TGTGCCATCAGTGGGTCGGACAGGGGCATGACGCAGTATTTT. This gives the protein CAISGSDRGMTQYF.

V usage is TRBV28 and J usage is TRBJ2-3; D is unresolved. V was cut by 5 bases and J by 0 bases, with 12 bases left in between. In germline, CDR1 is MDHEN, CDR2 SYDVKM. The CDR3 extends over 15 amino acids. The chain's CDR3 is CASSPHLGSTDTQYF. In nucleotides, the CDR3 is TGTGCCAGCAGTCCCCACCTCGGAAGCACAGATACGCAGTATTTT.

The rearrangement links TRBV20-1 to TRBJ2-5; TRBD2 agrees at 13 bases. Germline loops: CDR1 DFQATT, CDR2 SNEGSKA (reference sequence). Unmatched junction bases numbered 11, after V lost 5 bases and J lost 5 bases. The CDR3 is 16 amino acids. CDR3: CSAPTSGGTGRETQYF. The CDR3 nucleotides are TGCAGTGCTCCGACTAGCGGGGGGACCGGGAGGGAGACCCAGTACTTC.

The CDR3 here is CASSRADRLGNEQYF. DNA of the CDR3: TGTGCCAGCAGCCGAGCTGACAGGTTGGGAAATGAGCAGTACTTC. The chain is built from TRBV7-2 and TRBJ2-5; a possible D gene is TRBD1 (6 bases). CDR1 SGHTA and CDR2 FQGNSA come from the germline V gene. Trimming shortened V by 5 bases and J by 11 bases, and 24 bases separated the two germline ends. The CDR3 is made up of 15 amino acids.